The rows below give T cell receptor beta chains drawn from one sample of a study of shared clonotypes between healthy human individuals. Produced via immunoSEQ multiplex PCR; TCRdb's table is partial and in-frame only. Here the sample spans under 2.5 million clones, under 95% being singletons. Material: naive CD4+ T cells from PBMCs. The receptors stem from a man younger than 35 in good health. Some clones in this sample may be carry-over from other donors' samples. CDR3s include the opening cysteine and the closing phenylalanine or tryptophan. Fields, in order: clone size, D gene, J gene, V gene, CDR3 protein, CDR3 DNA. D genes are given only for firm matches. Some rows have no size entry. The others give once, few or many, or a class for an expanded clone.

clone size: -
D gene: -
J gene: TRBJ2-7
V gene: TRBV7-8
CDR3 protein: CASSLVSGEQYF
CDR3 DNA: TGTGCCAGCAGCTTAGTCTCGGGCGAGCAGTACTTC

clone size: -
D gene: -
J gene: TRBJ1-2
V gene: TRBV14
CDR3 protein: CASSQSRNYGYTF
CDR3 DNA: TGTGCCAGCAGCCAATCACGGAACTATGGCTACACCTTC

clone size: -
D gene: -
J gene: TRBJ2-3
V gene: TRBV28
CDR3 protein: CASSRQEFDTDTQYF
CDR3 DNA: TGTGCCAGCAGTCGACAGGAATTCGACACAGATACGCAGTATTTT

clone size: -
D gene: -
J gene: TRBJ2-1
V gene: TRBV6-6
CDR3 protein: CASSSQGGSYNEQFF
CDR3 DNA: TGTGCCAGCAGTTCCCAGGGGGGGAGTTACAATGAGCAGTTCTTC

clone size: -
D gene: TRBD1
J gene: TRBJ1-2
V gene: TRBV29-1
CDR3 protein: CSAVRDRSNYGYTF
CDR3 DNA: TGCAGCGCCGTACGGGACAGATCTAACTATGGCTACACCTTC

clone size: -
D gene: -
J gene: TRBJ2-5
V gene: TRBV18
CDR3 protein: CASSPTAIQETQYF
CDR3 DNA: TGTGCCAGCTCCCCTACAGCGATCCAAGAGACCCAGTACTTC

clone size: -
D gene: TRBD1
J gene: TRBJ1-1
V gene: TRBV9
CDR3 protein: CASSRTGRFEAFF
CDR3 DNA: TGTGCCAGCAGCCGGACAGGACGTTTTGAAGCTTTCTTT

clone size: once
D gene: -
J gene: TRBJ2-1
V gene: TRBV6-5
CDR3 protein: CASSYAGSPINEQFF
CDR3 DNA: TGTGCCAGCAGTTACGCCGGGAGCCCCATCAATGAGCAGTTCTTC

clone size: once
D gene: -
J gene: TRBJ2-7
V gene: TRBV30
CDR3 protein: CAWGNTRDPYEQYF
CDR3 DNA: TGTGCCTGGGGAAACACCAGGGACCCCTACGAGCAGTACTTC

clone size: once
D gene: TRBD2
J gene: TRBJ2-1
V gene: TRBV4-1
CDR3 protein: CASSQEPTSSGPYNEQFF
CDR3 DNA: TGCGCCAGCAGCCAAGAGCCAACTTCTAGCGGACCCTACAATGAGCAGTTCTTC

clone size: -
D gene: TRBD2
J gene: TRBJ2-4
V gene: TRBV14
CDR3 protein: CASSLSPGLVGPAKNIQYF
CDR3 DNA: TGTGCCAGCAGCCTCTCACCGGGACTAGTGGGTCCAGCCAAAAACATTCAGTACTTC

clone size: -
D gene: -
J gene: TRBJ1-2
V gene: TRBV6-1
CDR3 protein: CASSVFLARHGYTF
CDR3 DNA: TGTGCCAGCAGCGTTTTTCTTGCTCGGCATGGCTACACCTTC

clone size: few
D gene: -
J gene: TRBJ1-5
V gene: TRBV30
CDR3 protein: CAWDEGRNQPQHF
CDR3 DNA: TGTGCCTGGGACGAGGGACGCAATCAGCCCCAGCATTTT

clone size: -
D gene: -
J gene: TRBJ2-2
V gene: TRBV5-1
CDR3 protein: CASSLEVPEGTGELFF
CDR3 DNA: TGCGCCAGCAGCTTGGAGGTCCCCGAGGGCACCGGGGAGCTGTTTTTT

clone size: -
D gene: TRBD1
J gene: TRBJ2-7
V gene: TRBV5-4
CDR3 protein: CASSFRTGSPYEQYF
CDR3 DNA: TGTGCCAGCAGCTTCCGGACAGGGTCCCCCTACGAGCAGTACTTC

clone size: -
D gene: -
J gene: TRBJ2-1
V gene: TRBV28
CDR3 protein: CASTEGFGEQFF
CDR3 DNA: TGTGCCAGCACGGAGGGTTTTGGTGAGCAGTTCTTC

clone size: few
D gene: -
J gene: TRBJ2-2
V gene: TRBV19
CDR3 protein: CASSIRGSKELFF
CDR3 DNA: TGTGCCAGTAGTATCCGAGGGAGTAAAGAGCTGTTTTTT

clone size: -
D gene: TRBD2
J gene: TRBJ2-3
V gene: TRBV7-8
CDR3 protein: CASSLVASGGPDTQYF
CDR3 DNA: TGTGCCAGCAGCTTAGTGGCTAGCGGGGGACCAGATACGCAGTATTTT

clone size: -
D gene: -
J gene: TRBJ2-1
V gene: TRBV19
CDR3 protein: CASSIGWRGSYYNEQFF
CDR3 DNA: TGTGCCAGTAGTATAGGGTGGAGGGGGAGTTACTACAATGAGCAGTTCTTC

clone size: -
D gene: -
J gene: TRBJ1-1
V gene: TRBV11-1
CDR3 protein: CASSFAGRTEAFF
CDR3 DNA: TGTGCCAGCAGCTTCGCGGGCCGAACTGAAGCTTTCTTT

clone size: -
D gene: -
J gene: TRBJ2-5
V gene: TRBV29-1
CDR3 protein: CSARAPRAAETQYF
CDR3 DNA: TGCAGCGCCCGGGCTCCTCGAGCGGCAGAGACCCAGTACTTC

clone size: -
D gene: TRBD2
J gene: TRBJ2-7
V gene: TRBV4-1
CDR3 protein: CASSPIIMTSGAYEQYF
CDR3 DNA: TGCGCCAGCAGCCCAATAATCATGACTAGCGGGGCCTACGAGCAGTACTTC

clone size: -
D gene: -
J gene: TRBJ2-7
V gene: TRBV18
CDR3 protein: CASSPVSSYEQYF
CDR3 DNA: TGTGCCAGCTCACCGGTTTCCTCCTACGAGCAGTACTTC

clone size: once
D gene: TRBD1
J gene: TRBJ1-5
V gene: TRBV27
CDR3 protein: CASSLFYPLRQGQGQPQHF
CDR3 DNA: TGTGCCAGCAGTTTATTCTATCCGCTCCGACAGGGGCAAGGCCAGCCCCAGCATTTT

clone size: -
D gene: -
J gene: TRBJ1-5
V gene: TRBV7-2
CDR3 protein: CASSLGTYNQPQHF
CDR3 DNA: TGTGCCAGCAGCTTAGGGACCTACAATCAGCCCCAGCATTTT

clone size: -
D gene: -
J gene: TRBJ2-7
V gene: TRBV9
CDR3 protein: CASSVDPSSYEQYF
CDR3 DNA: TGTGCCAGCAGCGTGGACCCGAGCTCCTACGAGCAGTACTTC

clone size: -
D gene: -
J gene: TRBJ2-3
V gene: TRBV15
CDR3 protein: CATSRDPYRAADTQYF
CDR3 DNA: TGTGCCACCAGCAGAGATCCCTACAGGGCGGCAGATACGCAGTATTTT

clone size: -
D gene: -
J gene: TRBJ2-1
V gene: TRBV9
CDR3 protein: CASVGGGSSYNEQFF
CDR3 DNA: TGTGCCAGCGTTGGGGGCGGGAGCTCCTACAATGAGCAGTTCTTC

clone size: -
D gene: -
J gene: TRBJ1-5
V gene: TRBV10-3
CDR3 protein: CAISEMGGSSNQPQHF
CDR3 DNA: TGTGCCATCAGTGAGATGGGAGGATCAAGCAATCAGCCCCAGCATTTT

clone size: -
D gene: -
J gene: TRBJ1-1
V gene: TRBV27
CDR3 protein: CASGESRGWGTEAFF
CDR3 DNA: TGTGCCAGCGGAGAAAGCAGGGGATGGGGCACTGAAGCTTTCTTT

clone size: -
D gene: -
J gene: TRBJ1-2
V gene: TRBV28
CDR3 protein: CASRGTGTLYYGYTF
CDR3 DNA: TGTGCCAGCAGGGGAACCGGGACCCTCTACTATGGCTACACCTTC

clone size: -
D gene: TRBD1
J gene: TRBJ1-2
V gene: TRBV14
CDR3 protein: CASSQGHRGDLPLYGYTF
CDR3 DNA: TGTGCCAGCAGCCAAGGGCACAGGGGGGACCTACCCCTCTATGGCTACACCTTC

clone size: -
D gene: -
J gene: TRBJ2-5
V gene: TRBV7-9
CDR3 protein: CASSPRQGETQYF
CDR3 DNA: TGTGCCAGCAGCCCGCGGCAGGGGGAGACCCAGTACTTC

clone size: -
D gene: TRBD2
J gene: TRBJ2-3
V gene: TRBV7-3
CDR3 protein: CASSLGLLAGGLDTQYF
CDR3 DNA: TGTGCCAGCAGCTTAGGTTTGCTAGCGGGAGGACTAGATACGCAGTATTTT

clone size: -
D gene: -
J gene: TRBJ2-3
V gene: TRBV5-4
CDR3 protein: CASSLGPNGADTQYF
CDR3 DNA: TGTGCCAGCAGCTTAGGTCCTAATGGGGCAGATACGCAGTATTTT

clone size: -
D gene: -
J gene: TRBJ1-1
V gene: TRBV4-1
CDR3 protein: CASRRTGNTEAFF
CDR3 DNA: TGCGCCAGCAGACGGACGGGGAACACTGAAGCTTTCTTT

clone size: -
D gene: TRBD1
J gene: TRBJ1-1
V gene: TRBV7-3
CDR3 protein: CASSRSGTGVRRNTEAFF
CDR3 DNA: TGTGCCAGCAGCAGATCTGGGACAGGGGTCAGGCGGAACACTGAAGCTTTCTTT

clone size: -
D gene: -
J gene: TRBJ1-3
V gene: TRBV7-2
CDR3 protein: CASSKNSGTIYF
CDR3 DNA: TGTGCCAGCAGCAAAAATTCGGGCACCATATATTTT

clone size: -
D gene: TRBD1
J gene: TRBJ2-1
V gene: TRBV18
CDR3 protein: CASSPGIDRDNEQFF
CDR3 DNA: TGTGCCAGCTCACCTGGGATAGACAGGGACAATGAGCAGTTCTTC

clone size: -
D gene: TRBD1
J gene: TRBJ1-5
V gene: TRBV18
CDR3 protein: CASSPPRTGGQPQHF
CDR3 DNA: TGTGCCAGCTCACCACCGCGGACAGGAGGGCAGCCCCAGCATTTT

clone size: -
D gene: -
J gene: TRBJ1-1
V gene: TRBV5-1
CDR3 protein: CASSLGPHSGKSEAFF
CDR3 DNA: TGCGCCAGCAGCTTGGGGCCCCACAGTGGGAAATCTGAAGCTTTCTTT

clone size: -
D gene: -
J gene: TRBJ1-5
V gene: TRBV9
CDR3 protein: CASSAGPDNQPQHF
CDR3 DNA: TGTGCCAGCAGCGCCGGACCAGACAATCAGCCCCAGCATTTT

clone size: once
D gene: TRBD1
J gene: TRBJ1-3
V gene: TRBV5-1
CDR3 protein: CASSLDNRGGSGNTIYF
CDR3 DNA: TGCGCCAGCAGCTTGGACAACAGGGGAGGGTCTGGAAACACCATATATTTT

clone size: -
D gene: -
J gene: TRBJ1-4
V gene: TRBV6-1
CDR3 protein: CASRVGSANEKLFF
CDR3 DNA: TGTGCCAGCAGGGTGGGTTCGGCTAATGAAAAACTGTTTTTT

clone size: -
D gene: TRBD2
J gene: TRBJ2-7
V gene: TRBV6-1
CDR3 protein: CASIKGLAGEQYF
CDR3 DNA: TGTGCCAGCATCAAGGGGCTAGCGGGAGAGCAGTACTTC

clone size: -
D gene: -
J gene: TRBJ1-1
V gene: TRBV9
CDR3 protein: CASSPQGHLTEAFF
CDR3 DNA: TGTGCCAGCAGCCCGCAGGGGCACCTCACTGAAGCTTTCTTT

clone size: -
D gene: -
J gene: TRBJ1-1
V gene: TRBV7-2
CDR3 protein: CASSLNPRTAEAFF
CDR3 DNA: TGTGCCAGCAGCTTGAACCCACGGACAGCTGAAGCTTTCTTT

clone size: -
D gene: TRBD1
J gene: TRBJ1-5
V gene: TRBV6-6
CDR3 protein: CASNRPTGDSNQPQHF
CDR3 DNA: TGTGCCAGCAACAGACCGACAGGGGATAGCAATCAGCCCCAGCATTTT

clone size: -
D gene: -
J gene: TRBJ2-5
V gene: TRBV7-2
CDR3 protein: CASSLNSGDQETQYF
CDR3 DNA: TGTGCCAGCAGCTTAAATTCAGGGGACCAAGAGACCCAGTACTTC

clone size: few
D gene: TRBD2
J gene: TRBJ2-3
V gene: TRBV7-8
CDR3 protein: CASSPMGTSGTDTQYF
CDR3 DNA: TGTGCCAGCAGCCCGATGGGGACTAGCGGCACAGATACGCAGTATTTT

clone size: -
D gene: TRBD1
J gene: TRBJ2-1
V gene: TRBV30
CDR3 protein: CARGTGGYEQFF
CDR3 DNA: TGTGCCCGGGGGACAGGCGGCTATGAGCAGTTCTTC

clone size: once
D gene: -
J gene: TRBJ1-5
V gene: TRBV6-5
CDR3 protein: CASTQDFRVQPQHF
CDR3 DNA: TGTGCCAGCACCCAAGACTTCAGGGTGCAGCCCCAGCATTTT

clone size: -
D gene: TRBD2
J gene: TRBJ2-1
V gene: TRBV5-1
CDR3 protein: CASTTSGSYRNEQFF
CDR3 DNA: TGCGCCAGCACGACTAGCGGGAGTTATCGCAATGAGCAGTTCTTC

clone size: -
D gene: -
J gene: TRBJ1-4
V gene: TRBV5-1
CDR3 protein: CASSLLQGGEKLFF
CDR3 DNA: TGCGCCAGCAGCTTGTTACAGGGCGGTGAAAAACTGTTTTTT